This T cell receptor (beta chain) was profiled in a study of regulatory T cells in long-lasting Graves disease. Points from the study as a whole: Repertoires from persistent disease leaned toward TRBV28, TRBJ1-2 and TRBJ2-5.

Germline loops: CDR1 SGDLS, CDR2 YYNGEE. With V trimmed by 4 bases and J by 3 bases, 10 bases remained unmatched. This CDR3 contains 17 residues. Time point reported: newly diagnosed GD, antithyroid drugs for less than 3 months. RNA from PBMCs was the source of the TCR library. In building TCR beta libraries, iRepertoire HTBI primers were used together with Arm-PCR of CDR3 regions. MiXCR, applied by TCRdb to the multiplex PCR reads, yields one record per CDR3 protein. The table records about 450,000 distinct CDR3 sequences, about a sixth of them present only once. On this clonotype: Its specificity is unknown.

These data were also reused for a study on T cells in Graves' hyperthyroidism and ophthalmopathy. That report adds: Patients with ophthalmopathy were separated from those with stable hyperthyroidism by a 13 V-J model.

The TCR originated in a woman aged 25 to 45 with Graves disease. The chain employs TRBV9 and TRBJ2-3; 11 positions agree with TRBD1. The source material was peripheral blood mononuclear cells (PBMCs), sampled at new diagnosis, from a patient treated with antithyroid drugs. As DNA, the CDR3 is TGTGCCAGCAGCCCACACGACGGGACAGGGGGAACAGATACGCAGTATTTT. Residues: CASSPHDGTGGTDTQYF.